These 21 T cell receptor beta chains share one sample of origin, sequenced in a study of control samples from healthy donors and cancer patients (dated by TCRdb to the early 2020s). Libraries were made using the immunoSEQ multiplex PCR assay. TCRdb took over this immuneACCESS table, retaining in-frame rearrangements with V and J assigned. Such tables are incomplete; in checked studies, under half of the missing clones stem from an unresolved V gene, and the remainder is unexplained. Recorded for this sample are over 120,000 clones; over 90% of them occurred a single time. The ten largest account for around 14% of the sample. Sequenced material: PBMCs. The receptors come from a man aged 55 to 70 with colorectal cancer.

The V call is TRBV25-1, the J call TRBJ2-7; 15 bases are a match to TRBD2. The ends lost 8 bases at V and 7 bases at J; junction bases unmatched: 3. This CDR3 region has 13 residues. CDR1 MGHDK and CDR2 SYGVNS come from the germline V gene. The DNA of the CDR3 is TGTGCCAGCGGACTAGCGGGGGGGGTTGAGCAGTACTTC. Translated: CASGLAGGVEQYF.

The chain couples TRBV10-3 to TRBJ1-1, with 8 bases that match TRBD1. J lost 5 bases, V lost 8 bases, and 10 bases had no gene match. The germline CDR1 and CDR2 sequences are ENHRY and SYGVKD. The CDR3 loop spans 14 amino acids. The CDR3 region is CAISGQGAITEAFF. The CDR3 DNA is TGTGCCATCTCGGGCCAGGGGGCAATAACTGAAGCTTTCTTT.

Only one count was recorded for this clone. This chain uses TRBV30 with TRBJ1-1; D not certain. V was shortened by 5 bases and J by 1 base, with 8 bases between the two germline ends. The germline V gene has CDR1 GTSNPN and CDR2 SVGIG (reference sequence). The CDR3 extends over 12 amino acids. The CDR3: CAWDHSNTEAFF. CDR3 nucleotides: TGTGCCTGGGACCATTCGAACACTGAAGCTTTCTTT.

This chain uses TRBV6-6 with TRBJ1-5, with 7 nucleotides matching TRBD1. J gave up 7 bases and V 6 bases, and 12 bases lay outside the gene matches. The CDR3 spans 15 residues. Germline assignment: CDR1 MNHNY and CDR2 SVGAGI (reference sequence). The CDR3 nucleotides are TGTGCCAGCAGCCCAGGCCAACAGGGGACCCAGCCCCAGCATTTT. Translating gives CASSPGQQGTQPQHF.

The chain couples TRBV19 to TRBJ1-6; unclear D gene. The germline V and J ends were trimmed by 3 bases and 0 bases, with 15 bases remaining between them. Germline values: CDR1 LNHDA, CDR2 SQIVND (reference sequence). The CDR3 length is 18 residues. This CDR3 reads CASSIGGPTSSYNSPLHF. For the CDR3, the DNA is TGTGCCAGTAGTATTGGTGGGCCGACGAGCTCCTATAATTCACCCCTCCACTTT.

The chain's CDR3 is CASPSYIQGARDGYTF. Here the CDR3 DNA reads TGTGCCAGCCCTTCTTACATACAGGGGGCGCGAGATGGCTACACCTTC. V gene TRBV12-1 combines with J gene TRBJ1-2; TRBD1, the table's D call, lacks a check against the DNA. TRBV12-1 is assigned pseudogene status. The CDR3 is 16 amino acids.

The chain combines TRBV7-2 with TRBJ1-2; 10 bases agree with TRBD1. The V gene's germline CDR1 is SGHTA and CDR2 FQGNSA. J was trimmed by 5 bases and V by 3 bases; bases with no gene match: 9. The CDR3 extends over 16 amino acids. The CDR3 reads CASSFGQGGVSYGYTF. DNA for the CDR3: TGTGCCAGCAGCTTCGGACAGGGGGGTGTCTCTTATGGCTACACCTTC.

The rearrangement links TRBV19 to TRBJ1-3, with 9 bases identical to TRBD1. Germline V gene data show CDR1 as LNHDA and CDR2 as SQIVND (reference sequence). J was trimmed by 0 bases and V by 3 bases; bases with no gene match: 6. CDR3 length: 17 amino acids. The CDR3 DNA follows: TGTGCCAGTAGTATGGGGACAGGGAAGGCCTCTGGAAACACCATATATTTT. Encoded protein: CASSMGTGKASGNTIYF.

V usage is TRBV6-5 and J usage is TRBJ1-1; D might be TRBD1 (6 bases). Germline CDR1 reads MNHEY; CDR2 reads SVGAGI. Deletions cut 6 bases from V and 1 base from J, with 12 bases between. CDR3 length: 14 residues. In nucleotides, the CDR3 is TGTGCCAGCAGCCCCCCGACAGGGAACACTGAAGCTTTCTTT. Translation: CASSPPTGNTEAFF.

The J gene is TRBJ2-7, the V gene TRBV5-6; D unclear. Germline CDR1 is SGHDT and CDR2 is YYEEEE. The CDR3 runs to 16 residues. Trimming removed 4 bases at V and 3 bases at J, with 20 bases between. In DNA form, the CDR3 reads TGTGCCAGCAGCCACCGGGCCATCGATATACGCTACGAGCAGTACTTC. Amino acid sequence: CASSHRAIDIRYEQYF.

For this clone: One junction end does not reproduce the germline sequence, and a read error may be involved. This chain links TRBV24-1 with TRBJ2-5; TRBD2 aligns across 7 bases. The CDR3 sequence is 16 residues long. Germline CDR1 is KGHDR and CDR2 is SFDVKD. CDR3 in amino acids: CATSDLLGLGGATFHF. The CDR3 region has the DNA TGTGCCACCAGTGATTTGCTCGGATTGGGAGGGGCTACGTTTCACTTC.

The CDR3: CASSSSQGRIPPLHF. CDR3 sequence (DNA): TGTGCCAGCAGCTCGTCGCAGGGACGTATTCCACCCCTCCACTTT. The gene calls are TRBV5-4 and TRBJ1-6; D perhaps matches TRBD1 (5 bases). Trimming stripped 3 bases from V and 11 bases from J, with 18 bases between. CDR1 and CDR2 from the germline V gene are SGHNT and YYREEE (reference sequence). The CDR3 contains 15 residues.

V gene TRBV9 combines with J gene TRBJ2-2; TRBD2 is a possible D gene (6 bases). V was cut by 1 base and J by 9 bases, with 19 bases left in between. Germline-derived CDR1 and CDR2 are SGDLS and YYNGEE. The CDR3 spans 16 residues. The CDR3 spells CASSVSQEMAGRELFF. The CDR3 nucleotides read TGTGCCAGCAGCGTATCCCAAGAGATGGCGGGACGGGAGCTGTTTTTT. The complete variable domain, with remaining parts taken from reference TRBV9 and TRBJ2-2, reads DSGVTQTPKHLITATGQRVTLRCSPRSGDLSVYWYQQSLDQGLQFLIQYYNGEERAKGNILERFSAQQFPDLHSELNLSSLELGDSALYFCASSVSQEMAGRELFFGEGSRLTVL.

This chain connects TRBV27 to TRBJ1-2; 7 bases are a match to TRBD1. The CDR3 runs 12 residues. With 11 bases clipped from V and 5 bases from J, the junction kept 8 bases outside the gene matches. The V gene's germline CDR1 is MNHEY and CDR2 SMNVEV (reference sequence). CDR3: CAVRTGRYGYTF. The DNA for the CDR3 is TGTGCCGTCCGGACAGGTCGTTATGGCTACACCTTC.

J is TRBJ1-2 and V is TRBV27, with a possible D match to TRBD1 (6 bases). There are 15 residues in the CDR3. CDR1 is MNHEY, CDR2 SMNVEV, per germline (reference sequence). Trimming took off 6 bases at V and 0 bases at J, with 14 bases between the two ends. CDR3 region: CASSLQGRPNYGYTF. The CDR3 DNA sequence: TGTGCCAGCAGCCTACAGGGTCGGCCTAACTATGGCTACACCTTC.

The J gene is TRBJ1-3, the V gene TRBV7-2, with 7 nucleotides matching TRBD1. Germline V gives CDR1 SGHTA, CDR2 FQGNSA. Trimming removed 4 bases from V and 0 bases from J; junction bases left unmatched: 12. The CDR3 sequence is 18 residues long. CDR3 coding DNA: TGTGCCAGCAGCTCCGTGACAGGGTTAGCGAGCTCTGGAAACACCATATATTTT. This codes for CASSSVTGLASSGNTIYF. Looking up the rest from reference TRBV7-2 and TRBJ1-3 gives the full variable domain: GAGVSQSPSNKVTEKGKDVELRCDPISGHTALYWYRQSLGQGLEFLIYFQGNSAPDKSGLPSDRFSAERTGGSVSTLTIQRTQQEDSAVYLCASSSVTGLASSGNTIYFGEGSWLTVV.

The genes are TRBV14 and TRBJ2-2; TRBD2 might be the D (5 bases). V lost 2 bases and J lost 7, with 14 bases in between. Per the germline V gene, CDR1 is SGHDN and CDR2 is FVKESK. CDR3 length: 15 residues. Here the CDR3 reads CASSQIGGSGGELFF. The DNA for the CDR3 is TGTGCCAGCAGCCAAATCGGCGGAAGCGGCGGGGAGCTGTTTTTT.

This sequence joins TRBV19 and TRBJ1-5; TRBD1 matches 7 bases. CDR3 length: 14 residues. The V gene end was trimmed by 4 bases and the J gene end by 3 bases; junction bases not matched to a gene: 3. Germline CDR1 is LNHDA and CDR2 is SQIVND (reference sequence). CDR3 coding DNA: TGTGCCAGTAGTACGGGACAGCCCAATCAGCCCCAGCATTTT. Translation: CASSTGQPNQPQHF.

This chain links TRBV11-2 with TRBJ1-6; no definite D call. Germline V gene data show CDR1 as SGHAT and CDR2 as FQNNGV. V was pared by 6 bases and J by 3 bases, with 3 bases between. The CDR3 loop spans 12 amino acids. In DNA form, the CDR3 reads TGTGCCAGCAGGGACTATAATTCACCCCTCCACTTT. This codes for CASRDYNSPLHF.

The chain is built from TRBV5-1 and TRBJ1-3, with 7 bases fitting TRBD1. V dropped 5 bases and J dropped 4; count of bases not matched to a gene: 9. This CDR3 comprises 15 residues. The germline CDR1 and CDR2 sequences are SGHRS and YFSETQ. CDR3 nucleotide sequence: TGCGCCAGCAGTTCCTACAGGGGTTCAGGAAACACCATATATTTT. Its translation is CASSSYRGSGNTIYF.

The chain is built from TRBV5-1 and TRBJ1-3; 9 bases align to TRBD1. CDR1 is SGHRS, CDR2 YFSETQ, per germline. The CDR3 is made up of 15 amino acids. The ends lost 4 bases at V and 1 base at J; junction bases unmatched: 3. CDR3 coding DNA: TGCGCCAGCAGCGCAGACAGGGGGTCTGGAAACACCATATATTTT. This gives the protein CASSADRGSGNTIYF.